The rows below give T cell receptor beta chains drawn from one sample of a study of blood T cell repertoires in COVID-19. TCRdb's table, derived via immunoSEQ multiplex PCR, lists solely in-frame clones and lacks some. The table records 330,000 or so clones, about nine tenths of them present only once. Sequencing was performed on peripheral blood. The receptors stem from a man aged 25-45 years with COVID-19, enrolled during active disease. Each CDR3 is given with its conserved first and last residue. A D gene is named only where the DNA matches it firmly. Clone size is stated in some rows and not others, as once, few, many or a class when expanded.

CDR3	DNA	D	size	V	J
CASSLTSAYTDTQYF	TGTGCCAGCAGTCTTACTAGCGCATACACAGATACGCAGTATTTT	TRBD2	.	TRBV6-5	TRBJ2-3
CASSSGTGVTEAFF	TGTGCCAGTTCCTCCGGGACAGGGGTGACTGAAGCTTTCTTT	TRBD1	.	TRBV6-5	TRBJ1-1
CSVQTGGGYEQYF	TGCAGCGTTCAGACGGGCGGAGGGTACGAGCAGTACTTC	.	.	TRBV29-1	TRBJ2-7
CASSAGFGIADTQYF	TGTGCCAGCAGTGCAGGGTTTGGGATCGCAGATACGCAGTATTTT	.	.	TRBV6-4	TRBJ2-3
CASSEAWDRAGEQYF	TGTGCCAGCAGTGAAGCCTGGGACAGGGCGGGAGAGCAGTACTTC	TRBD1	.	TRBV6-1	TRBJ2-7
CASSSQREGGHTQYF	TGTGCCAGCAGCTCCCAGCGGGAGGGCGGACATACGCAGTATTTT	TRBD2	.	TRBV7-2	TRBJ2-3
CAGQTNYGYTF	TGTGCCGGGCAGACTAACTATGGCTACACCTTC	.	.	TRBV19	TRBJ1-2
CASSHGPNQPQHF	TGTGCCAGCAGCCATGGCCCCAATCAGCCCCAGCATTTT	.	.	TRBV7-8	TRBJ1-5
CASSQWGQAGEAFF	TGTGCCAGCAGCCAATGGGGACAGGCGGGTGAAGCTTTCTTT	TRBD1	.	TRBV16	TRBJ1-1
CASSYGGWSYNEQFF	TGTGCCAGCAGTTACGGGGGGTGGTCCTACAATGAGCAGTTCTTC	.	.	TRBV6-2/TRBV6-3	TRBJ2-1
CASSYGIGGETQYF	TGTGCCAGCAGTTACGGGATCGGAGGAGAGACCCAGTACTTC	.	.	TRBV6-5	TRBJ2-5
CASSLWRDRGSSAKNIQYF	TGTGCCAGCAGCTTGTGGCGGGACAGGGGGTCGTCAGCCAAAAACATTCAGTACTTC	TRBD1	many	TRBV5-6	TRBJ2-4
CSVILFQGSGGETQYF	TGCAGCGTTATACTTTTTCAGGGGTCGGGGGGAGAGACCCAGTACTTC	.	.	TRBV29-1	TRBJ2-5
CASSSIGQAQETQYF	TGTGCCAGCAGCAGCATCGGACAAGCCCAAGAGACCCAGTACTTC	.	.	TRBV7-3	TRBJ2-5
CASTSSSTGELFF	TGTGCCAGCACCTCTTCGAGCACCGGGGAGCTGTTTTTT	.	.	TRBV2	TRBJ2-2
CASSSGAGATNEKLFF	TGTGCCAGCAGTTCAGGGGCCGGTGCAACTAATGAAAAACTGTTTTTT	.	.	TRBV27	TRBJ1-4
CASSPPRFRYEQFF	TGTGCCAGCTCACCACCGCGTTTCCGCTATGAGCAGTTCTTC	.	.	TRBV18	TRBJ2-1
CASSLVQGGTEAFF	TGTGCCAGCAGCTTGGTTCAGGGGGGCACTGAAGCTTTCTTT	TRBD1	.	TRBV7-2	TRBJ1-1
CASSPRISTDTQYF	TGTGCCAGCTCACCGAGGATTAGCACAGATACGCAGTATTTT	.	.	TRBV18	TRBJ2-3
CASSPGGEDIQYF	TGTGCCAGCTCCCCGGGGGGGGAGGACATTCAGTACTTC	TRBD2	.	TRBV12-3/TRBV12-4	TRBJ2-4
CASSPDTAANYGYTF	TGTGCCAGCTCACCAGACACGGCAGCTAACTATGGCTACACCTTC	.	.	TRBV18	TRBJ1-2
CASSRDPTGGDNYGYTF	TGCGCCAGCAGTCGTGACCCGACAGGGGGCGATAACTATGGCTACACCTTC	TRBD1	.	TRBV10-1	TRBJ1-2
CATQWAQGGNEQFF	TGTGCCACCCAGTGGGCCCAGGGAGGCAATGAGCAGTTCTTC	.	.	TRBV4-2	TRBJ2-1
CASSMPGVSSYEQYF	TGTGCCAGTAGTATGCCAGGGGTATCGTCCTACGAGCAGTACTTC	.	.	TRBV19	TRBJ2-7
CASSHGSRNQPQHF	TGTGCCAGCAGCCATGGGTCTAGGAATCAGCCCCAGCATTTT	.	.	TRBV7-2	TRBJ1-5
CASSYSKIERGPKGYTF	TGTGCCAGCAGTTACTCGAAGATTGAGAGGGGGCCAAAAGGCTACACCTTC	TRBD1	.	TRBV6-2/TRBV6-3	TRBJ1-2
CASSARGGTQYF	TGTGCCAGTAGTGCCCGAGGAGGGACGCAGTATTTT	.	once	TRBV19	TRBJ2-3
CASSQDNGASGANVLTF	TGTGCCAGCAGCCAAGATAATGGGGCCTCTGGGGCCAACGTCCTGACTTTC	.	.	TRBV14	TRBJ2-6
CASSLGQGTEAFF	TGTGCCAGCTCACTGGGACAGGGCACTGAAGCTTTCTTT	TRBD1	.	TRBV18	TRBJ1-1
CSVQLNSYYNEQFF	TGCAGCGTCCAGCTAAACAGCTATTACAATGAGCAGTTCTTC	.	.	TRBV29-1	TRBJ2-1
CASSLDGLTDTQYF	TGTGCCAGCAGCTTAGACGGACTCACAGATACGCAGTATTTT	.	.	TRBV7-3	TRBJ2-3
CASSRLAGGTYF	TGTGCCAGCTCCCGACTAGCGGGAGGAACGTACTTC	TRBD2	few	TRBV9	TRBJ2-7
CASSLGLAGKETQYF	TGTGCCAGCAGCTTAGGACTAGCGGGGAAGGAGACCCAGTACTTC	TRBD2	.	TRBV7-3	TRBJ2-5